What follows are 11 T cell receptor beta chains derived from one specimen sequenced in a study of Ad26.COV2.S vaccination and SARS-CoV-2 variants. Treatment indicated: approximately 18 received Ad26.COV2.S at low or high dose, single or two shots; about 5 received placebo; per-sample allocation not given. All samples were drawn on day 63, counting from the first vaccine or placebo injection. Profiled with immunoSEQ multiplex PCR; TCRdb holds only in-frame clones, not every one. The sample lists around 400,000 clones; under 90% were seen once. The sequenced sample was peripheral blood, obtained in a trial of Ad26.COV2.S vaccine versus placebo. The receptors come from a person aged 18-60 years who received the Ad26.COV2.S COVID-19 vaccine or a placebo.

This chain connects TRBV27 to TRBJ1-1; no clear D gene. CDR1 is MNHEY and CDR2 is SMNVEV in the germline V gene (reference sequence). The CDR3 consists of 13 residues. V gave up 2 bases and J gave up 4 bases, with 8 bases separating them. This chain's CDR3 is CASSLAVSTEAFF. In DNA form, the CDR3 reads TGTGCCAGCAGTTTAGCCGTGAGCACTGAAGCTTTCTTT.

The chain joins TRBV5-4 to TRBJ1-4; 7 nucleotides match TRBD1. V lost 1 base, J lost 8 bases, and 14 bases stayed unmatched. Germline CDR1 and CDR2: SGHNT and YYREEE (reference sequence). The CDR3 covers 17 residues. Written as DNA, the CDR3 is TGTGCCAGCAGCTTGCCCCGGGACAGTAGCGTCTACGAAAAACTGTTTTTT. Amino acids: CASSLPRDSSVYEKLFF.

The chain uses TRBV5-1 and TRBJ2-1, with 7 bases identical to TRBD2. V lost 4 bases, J lost 3 bases, and 7 bases stayed unmatched. Looked up from germline, CDR1 is SGHRS and CDR2 is YFSETQ. The CDR3 is 15 amino acids. The CDR3 here is CASSPGLGGYNEQFF. In DNA, the CDR3 is TGCGCCAGCAGCCCCGGACTAGGAGGCTACAATGAGCAGTTCTTC.

The gene calls are TRBV7-6 and TRBJ2-2; 7 nucleotides agree with TRBD2. CDR3 length: 16 residues. The V segment lost 1 base and the J segment 3 bases; nucleotides outside the gene matches: 5. Looked up from germline, CDR1 is SGHVS and CDR2 is FNYEAQ. The CDR3 bases are TGTGCCAGCAGCTTAGTGGCGGGAGTCTACACCGGGGAGCTGTTTTTT. Its protein product is CASSLVAGVYTGELFF.

This sequence joins TRBV10-3 and TRBJ2-5; D possibly corresponds to TRBD2 (5 bases). The CDR3 spans 16 residues. Germline V lookup: CDR1 ENHRY, CDR2 SYGVKD. V was pared by 4 bases and J by 5 bases, with 20 bases between. CDR3 sequence (DNA): TGTGCCATCAGTGGCGATCCGGGTCCCCGGAGGGAGACCCAGTACTTC. This sequence encodes CAISGDPGPRRETQYF.

J is TRBJ1-4 and V is TRBV9; D is perhaps TRBD1 (5 bases). The CDR3 length is 16 residues. From germline, CDR1 is SGDLS and CDR2 YYNGEE. The ends were cut back, 0 bases at V and 5 bases at J, with 14 bases in the middle. The CDR3 loop reads CASSVGQLVSNEKLFF. The CDR3 DNA follows: TGTGCCAGCAGCGTAGGACAGCTCGTCTCAAATGAAAAACTGTTTTTT.

The chain employs TRBV9 and TRBJ2-1, with TRBD2 identical over 8 bases. CDR3 length: 16 amino acids. Germline V gene lookup returns CDR1 SGDLS and CDR2 YYNGEE. Unmatched junction bases numbered 9, after V lost 0 bases and J lost 7 bases. CDR3 sequence (DNA): TGTGCCAGCAGCGTAGCGTCGGGAGGGACGTCAAATGAGCAGTTCTTC. It specifies CASSVASGGTSNEQFF. The full variable domain, with the rest looked up from reference TRBV9 and TRBJ2-1, is DSGVTQTPKHLITATGQRVTLRCSPRSGDLSVYWYQQSLDQGLQFLIQYYNGEERAKGNILERFSAQQFPDLHSELNLSSLELGDSALYFCASSVASGGTSNEQFFGPGTRLTVL.

The rearrangement uses TRBV5-4 and TRBJ2-3, with 10 bases lining up with TRBD2. Germline CDR1 SGHNT, CDR2 YYREEE (reference sequence). The CDR3 covers 15 residues. With 2 bases clipped from V and 2 bases from J, the junction kept 2 bases outside the gene matches. The CDR3: CASSLLAGNTDTQYF. Written as DNA, the CDR3 is TGTGCCAGCAGCTTACTAGCGGGGAACACAGATACGCAGTATTTT.

This sequence joins TRBV6-5 and TRBJ1-4; 9 bases are a match to TRBD1. The ends lost 7 bases at V and 10 bases at J; junction bases unmatched: 7. CDR1 is MNHEY, CDR2 SVGAGI, per germline. CDR3 length: 13 residues. This CDR3 reads CASTEQGAGKLFF. The CDR3 DNA sequence: TGTGCCAGCACCGAACAGGGGGCAGGAAAACTGTTTTTT.

J is TRBJ2-7 and V is TRBV6-2 or TRBV6-3; D remains ambiguous. Germline assignment: CDR1 MNHEY and CDR2 SVGEGT. V shed 4 bases and J shed 0 bases, with 7 bases lying between them. The length of the CDR3 is 13 residues. The CDR3 here is CASSWRNSYEQYF. For the CDR3, the DNA is TGTGCCAGCAGTTGGCGGAACTCCTACGAGCAGTACTTC.

The chain combines TRBV5-1 with TRBJ2-1; D possibly uses TRBD1 or TRBD2 (5 bases each). Trimming took off 4 bases at V and 9 bases at J, with 14 bases between the two ends. This CDR3 is built from 13 residues. Germline V CDR1 and CDR2: SGHRS, YFSETQ. CDR3 bases: TGCGCCAGCAGCCCAGGGACCTCGTTTGAGCAGTTCTTC. As protein: CASSPGTSFEQFF.